This record concerns one TCR beta chain sequence. Its specificity is unknown. Time point in this sample: healthy volunteer bleed at 6 weeks. Total RNA came from unfractionated whole blood. Library preparation tagged each individual cDNA molecule with a unique molecular identifier. As originally analysed: Per-sample TCR counts ranged from roughly 20,000 to 700,000, median around 100,000. In TCRdb, the RACE reads were re-called with MiXCR into one record per CDR3 protein. In this record, the V and J calls reflect TCRdb's handling and not the investigators' own analysis. Of roughly 75,000 distinct CDR3 sequences listed, roughly 7.9% are singletons. V lost 0 bases to trimming and J lost 1 base, with 17 bases between them. The CDR3 has 18 amino acids. The germline V gene encodes CDR1 SGHAT and CDR2 FQDESV (reference sequence). This sample was included in a study of human T cells and chemical hapten exposure. For the study at large: Per-sample variation in TCR yield stemmed mainly from small pooled library volume differences. Notes on the study in general: Among TCRs, those above 1 in 1000 frequency were unaffected by DPC sensitization.

The receptor comes from a female donor in good health. Some clones in this sample may be carry-over from other donors' samples. This chain uses TRBV11-1 with TRBJ2-3, with D tentatively TRBD1 (5 bases). Sequenced: whole blood. In DNA form, the CDR3 reads TGTGCCAGCAGCTTAGCTAAGGACATGTCTTGGCGCACAGATACGCAGTATTTT. Its translation: CASSLAKDMSWRTDTQYF.